The next 23 T cell receptor beta chains were all read from a single sample in a study of T cell changes during pregnancy in multiple sclerosis. The repertoire was sequenced with immunoSEQ multiplex PCR; TCRdb's copy has only in-frame clones and lacks some. This repertoire shows 30,000 to 35,000 clones, around 91% found once; its top ten account for approximately 0.5%. The sample here was CD4+ T cells from peripheral blood mononuclear cells, taken in the third trimester of pregnancy. These TCRs come from a female donor in good health, enrolled as a control in a pregnancy study.

The chain combines TRBV18 with TRBJ2-3; the match to TRBD2 covers 7 bases. V was pared by 3 bases and J by 5 bases, with 11 bases of the junction left unmatched. The CDR3 totals 16 residues. The V gene's germline CDR1 is KGHSH and CDR2 LQKENI. Here the CDR3 reads CASSPLPPTSVDTQYF. The DNA of the CDR3 is TGTGCCAGCTCACCGCTGCCCCCTACTAGCGTAGATACGCAGTATTTT.

This chain joins TRBV25-1 and TRBJ2-7; TRBD1 agrees at 8 bases. The CDR3 has 13 residues. The V and J ends lost 7 bases and 2 bases, in that order; junction bases with no gene match: 4. Germline CDR1 is MGHDK and CDR2 is SYGVNS. The CDR3 region has the DNA TGTGCCAGCACCAGGACAGGGACCTACGAGCAGTACTTC. Its protein product is CASTRTGTYEQYF.

The chain is built from TRBV5-6 and TRBJ1-3, with D hard to call. Per the germline V gene, CDR1 is SGHDT and CDR2 is YYEEEE. The CDR3 totals 16 residues. V gave up 1 base and J gave up 0 bases, with 11 bases separating them. CDR3 in amino acids: CASSLLVVGSGNTIYF. The CDR3 region has the DNA TGTGCCAGCAGCTTGTTGGTCGTCGGCTCTGGAAACACCATATATTTT.

The rearrangement uses TRBV19 and TRBJ2-1; possibly TRBD1 for D (6 bases). CDR1 is LNHDA and CDR2 is SQIVND in the germline V gene (reference sequence). Trimming cost V 3 bases and J 7 bases, with 16 bases left between them. The CDR3 covers 15 residues. The chain's CDR3 is CASSMLGAIENEQFF. The CDR3 DNA reads TGTGCCAGTAGTATGCTGGGGGCGATCGAAAATGAGCAGTTCTTC.

The rearrangement joins TRBV7-9 to TRBJ1-5; D call uncertain. CDR3 length equals 14 residues. Germline CDR1 and CDR2: SEHNR and FQNEAQ (reference sequence). The ends were cut back, 5 bases at V and 1 base at J, with 9 bases in the middle. CDR3 protein: CASSASGSNQPQHF. The CDR3 DNA reads TGTGCCAGCAGCGCGAGCGGGAGCAATCAGCCCCAGCATTTT.

The chain is built from TRBV2 and TRBJ2-1, with 9 bases identical to TRBD1. CDR1 and CDR2 (germline): SNHLY, FYNNEI. J lost 2 bases, V lost 2 bases, and 10 bases had no gene match. The CDR3 consists of 18 residues. CDR3 region: CASSENRGQSFAYNEQFF. In nucleotides, the CDR3 is TGTGCCAGCAGTGAAAACAGGGGGCAAAGTTTTGCCTACAATGAGCAGTTCTTC.

This clone showed up just once. This chain's CDR3 is CASSTEVAPGTDTQYF. The CDR3 bases are TGTGCCAGCAGCACGGAGGTGGCCCCGGGCACAGATACGCAGTATTTT. The rearrangement joins TRBV5-4 to TRBJ2-3; TRBD2 might be the D (5 bases). The V and J ends lost 4 bases and 1 base respectively, with 16 bases between them. The CDR3 spans 16 residues. Per germline, CDR1 SGHNT and CDR2 YYREEE (reference sequence).

CDR3 bases: TGTGCCTGGAAGGAGGGAAACACCATATATTTT. Translating gives CAWKEGNTIYF. The V call is TRBV30, the J call TRBJ1-3, with D hard to call. Trimming cost V 4 bases and J 4 bases, with 5 bases left between them. This CDR3 is 11 amino acids long. Germline assignment: CDR1 GTSNPN and CDR2 SVGIG (reference sequence).

This chain connects TRBV5-4 to TRBJ2-5; D remains unclear. Deletions cut 5 bases from V and 4 bases from J, with 6 bases between. Germline CDR1 SGHNT, CDR2 YYREEE (reference sequence). The CDR3 is 11 amino acids. This CDR3 is CASSLSETQYF. The CDR3 DNA sequence: TGTGCCAGCAGTCTCTCAGAGACCCAGTACTTC.

This chain joins TRBV14 and TRBJ1-6, with a weak D call TRBD1 (6 bases). The CDR3 extends over 17 amino acids. Trimming left V 4 bases short and J 5 bases short, with 18 bases between. Germline CDR1 is SGHDN and CDR2 is FVKESK. In DNA form, the CDR3 reads TGTGCCAGCAGCCGGGGGCAGAGTCAAGTTAATAATTCACCCCTCCACTTT. The encoded protein is CASSRGQSQVNNSPLHF.

The chain carries TRBV7-2 and TRBJ2-7; a possible D gene is TRBD1 (6 bases). CDR1 is SGHTA and CDR2 is FQGNSA in the germline V gene. This CDR3 has 17 amino acids. V shed 0 bases and J shed 7 bases, with 22 bases lying between them. The CDR3 DNA reads as TGTGCCAGCAGCTTAGCCCTCTCAGGGGTAGGGCTAGGAGAGCAGTACTTC. Amino acid sequence: CASSLALSGVGLGEQYF.

The V call is TRBV12-5, the J call TRBJ1-1; possible D gene TRBD1, 5 bases. This CDR3 contains 13 residues. Per germline, CDR1 LGHNT and CDR2 FRNRAP. V lost 5 bases and J lost 3, with 10 bases in between. CDR3 nucleotide sequence: TGTGCTAGTGGTCCCTTAGGGGACACTGAAGCTTTCTTT. It yields the protein CASGPLGDTEAFF.

The V gene is TRBV13, the J gene TRBJ1-1; perhaps TRBD1 as D (6 bases). Trimming removed 0 bases at V and 0 bases at J, with 14 bases between. The CDR3 runs 17 residues. CDR1 and CDR2 from the germline V gene are PRHDT and FYEKMQ (reference sequence). The CDR3: CASSLGGAGTMNTEAFF. The CDR3 DNA follows: TGTGCCAGCAGCTTAGGGGGGGCAGGGACTATGAACACTGAAGCTTTCTTT.

CDR3 nucleotides: TGTGCCAGCAGCTTGTCTCAGGGGGCGATGGAGACCCAGTACTTC. It specifies CASSLSQGAMETQYF. The chain has TRBV5-8 and TRBJ2-5, with 8 bases matching TRBD1. The germline V gene has CDR1 SGHTS and CDR2 YDEGEE. The CDR3 is made up of 15 amino acids. J lost 5 bases, V lost 1 base, and 7 bases had no gene match.

V is TRBV30 and J is TRBJ1-4; TRBD1 matches at 8 bases. This CDR3 spans 16 amino acids. J gave up 7 bases and V 2 bases, and 12 bases lay outside the gene matches. The germline V gene encodes CDR1 GTSNPN and CDR2 SVGIG (reference sequence). The CDR3 loop is CAWSPSPGGRGEKLFF. CDR3 bases: TGTGCCTGGAGTCCGTCCCCAGGGGGCCGCGGTGAAAAACTGTTTTTT. The whole variable domain, filled in from reference TRBV30 and TRBJ1-4, reads SQTIHQWPATLVQPVGSPLSLECTVEGTSNPNLYWYRQAAGRGLQLLFYSVGIGQISSEVPQNLSASRPQDRQFILSSKKLLLSDSGFYLCAWSPSPGGRGEKLFFGSGTQLSVL.

V and J are TRBV9 and TRBJ1-6; 8 bases line up with TRBD1. Germline assignment: CDR1 SGDLS and CDR2 YYNGEE. V was pared by 1 base and J by 10 bases, with 4 bases of the junction left unmatched. This CDR3 is 14 amino acids long. CDR3 in DNA: TGTGCCAGCAGCGTAACAGGGGGGGACTCACCCCTCCACTTT. Encoded protein: CASSVTGGDSPLHF.

The rearrangement uses TRBV5-6 and TRBJ2-5, with 10 bases matching TRBD2. There are 16 residues in the CDR3. Germline V gives CDR1 SGHDT, CDR2 YYEEEE. Losses at the gene ends were 2 bases for V and 4 bases for J; bases not matched to a gene: 8. The CDR3, as DNA: TGTGCCAGCAGCTTCAGTGGCCTAGCGGGAGTAGAGACCCAGTACTTC. Its translation: CASSFSGLAGVETQYF.

The V and J genes are TRBV19 and TRBJ1-2; D gene uncertain. V lost 1 base and J 2 bases, leaving 5 bases between the germline ends. In germline, CDR1 is LNHDA, CDR2 SQIVND (reference sequence). The CDR3 spans 13 residues. As DNA, the CDR3 is TGTGCCAGTAGTATAGGGCTCAACTATGGCTACACCTTC. Its translation: CASSIGLNYGYTF.

The rearrangement links TRBV29-1 to TRBJ2-5, with TRBD1 as a possible D gene (6 bases). CDR1 is SQVTM, CDR2 ANQGSEA, per germline. The length of the CDR3 is 14 residues. V dropped 4 bases and J dropped 2 bases, with 14 bases sitting between them. As DNA, the CDR3 is TGCAGCGTTGGATACAGGGTTGGACAAGAGACCCAGTACTTC. Protein: CSVGYRVGQETQYF.

Here the CDR3 DNA reads TGCGCCAGCAGCGCCGGCCCACGACTTAACGGGGAGCTGTTTTTT. Amino acid sequence: CASSAGPRLNGELFF. V usage is TRBV5-1 and J usage is TRBJ2-2; D is uncertain. The CDR3 length is 15 residues. Between the trimmed V and J ends, which lost 4 bases and 7 bases, there was a span of 17 bases. The V gene's germline CDR1 is SGHRS and CDR2 YFSETQ.

The rearrangement links TRBV25-1 to TRBJ1-1; TRBD1 might be the D (5 bases). CDR1 and CDR2 from the germline V gene are MGHDK and SYGVNS. This CDR3 spans 15 amino acids. The V gene lost 4 bases and the J gene lost 7 bases, with 19 bases spanning the gap. The CDR3 DNA follows: TGTGCCAGCAGTGCGAACGGGGGAAGTCGGCTTGAAGCTTTCTTT. Translating it yields CASSANGGSRLEAFF.

V is TRBV7-7 and J is TRBJ2-3, with 13 bases that match TRBD2. Losses at the gene ends were 5 bases for V and 8 bases for J; bases not matched to a gene: 7. The CDR3 spans 15 residues. CDR1 SSHAT and CDR2 FNYEAQ come from the germline V gene (reference sequence). This chain's CDR3 is CASSPLAGGPGTQYF. CDR3 sequence (DNA): TGTGCCAGCAGCCCACTAGCGGGAGGGCCAGGTACGCAGTATTTT.

The chain uses TRBV5-6 and TRBJ1-1; 8 positions agree with TRBD1. The CDR3 is 13 residues long. Germline V gene lookup returns CDR1 SGHDT and CDR2 YYEEEE. With 4 bases clipped from V and 7 bases from J, the junction kept 6 bases outside the gene matches. For the CDR3, the DNA is TGTGCCAGCAGCCCGGACAGGGCTATTGAAGCTTTCTTT. Translating it yields CASSPDRAIEAFF.